Detailed here is one T cell receptor beta chain. The source of the sample is a study of cytomegalovirus exposure and HLA in healthy donors. On the study more broadly: In an early release, HLA-typed donors contributed about 79 million unique TCR sequences.

The primer mix had 60 Vbeta and 13 Jbeta primers. Libraries were prepared by immunoSEQ multiplex PCR; TCRdb keeps only in-frame clonotypes and omits some of them. The sample consists of approximately 110,000 clones, just under 70% of them appearing once. The V and J ends lost 6 bases and 5 bases, in that order; junction bases with no gene match: 9. There are 15 residues in the CDR3. Germline lookup yields CDR1 SEHNR and CDR2 FQNEAQ (reference sequence). This receptor was identified in a woman in her 70s in good health and CMV-seropositive. The chain joins TRBV7-9 to TRBJ2-2; 7 nucleotides align to TRBD1. Sequenced input: PBMCs. The CDR3 spells CASSPGTVSTGELFF. The DNA of the CDR3 is TGTGCCAGCAGTCCCGGGACAGTGTCGACCGGGGAGCTGTTTTTT.